This TCR beta chain was found in a study of blood T cell repertoires in COVID-19. Whole-study context: Researchers got acute and convalescent COVID-19 samples from the United States, Italy and Spain. From T cells, B-cell-depleted T cells, or PBMCs came the material, which was cDNA or gDNA.

Original processing methods: By means of reference gene primer amplification, nucleated cell counts were estimated. Data came from immunoSEQ multiplex PCR; TCRdb stores just in-frame clones and leaves some out. V and J calls and clone size are those listed in that table; D and trimming were worked out from the DNA. Among over 150,000 clones listed, roughly 85% were seen once. This TCR derives from an older woman with acute or convalescent COVID-19. The sequencing input was peripheral blood.

The DNA of the CDR3 is TGTGCCAGCAGCTTCGAGGGCTGGGGGGAGCTGTTTTTT. Protein sequence: CASSFEGWGELFF. The chain employs TRBV7-9 and TRBJ2-2; D perhaps matches TRBD2 (5 bases). The CDR3 is made up of 13 amino acids. In germline, CDR1 is SEHNR, CDR2 FQNEAQ (reference sequence). V was trimmed by 3 bases and J by 8 bases, leaving 10 bases between them.